This is a list of T cell receptor beta chains from one sample in a study of T cells in Graves' hyperthyroidism and ophthalmopathy. One entry per CDR3 protein, called by TCRdb with MiXCR from the multiplex PCR reads. The sample records hundreds of thousands of distinct CDR3 sequences, approximately 15% being singletons. The specimen sequenced was blood. These TCRs come from a man between 18 and 29 years old with Graves' ophthalmopathy. CDR3s include the opening cysteine and the closing phenylalanine or tryptophan. The order of the fields is J gene, D gene, V gene, clone size, CDR3 protein, CDR3 DNA. D genes are given only for firm matches. A row's size may be missing; if present it is once, few, many or a size class.

TRBJ2-7	TRBD1	TRBV19	.	CASSKGTGASYEQYF	TGTGCCAGTAGTAAAGGGACAGGGGCCTCCTACGAGCAGTACTTC
TRBJ2-1	TRBD2	TRBV29-1	.	CSVALAGGLYNEQFF	TGCAGCGTTGCCCTAGCGGGAGGATTGTACAATGAGCAGTTCTTC
TRBJ1-2	.	TRBV7-8	.	CSSAGGSMDGYTF	TGTTCTAGTGCAGGAGGGTCAATGGATGGCTACACCTTC
TRBJ2-1	.	TRBV7-8	many	CASNNLRSNEQFF	TGTGCCAGCAACAACTTGAGATCCAATGAGCAGTTCTTC
TRBJ1-4	.	TRBV6-5	many	CASSYFKTTNEKLFF	TGTGCCAGCAGTTACTTCAAGACAACTAATGAAAAACTGTTTTTT
TRBJ2-1	.	TRBV18	many	CASSPPYGSSYNEQFF	TGTGCCAGCTCACCTCCATACGGGAGCTCCTACAATGAGCAGTTCTTC
TRBJ1-6	.	TRBV7-9	many	CASSLTRVDSPLHF	TGTGCCAGCAGCTTAACCAGGGTTGATTCACCCCTCCACTTT
TRBJ2-7	.	TRBV19	few	CASSPSRGSSYEQYF	TGTGCCAGTAGTCCCTCCCGGGGGAGCTCCTACGAGCAGTACTTC
TRBJ1-1	.	TRBV7-6	many	CASSPRVDTEAFF	TGTGCCAGCAGCCCCAGGGTGGACACTGAAGCTTTCTTT
TRBJ2-2	.	TRBV7-2	few	CASSSAVNTGELFF	TGTGCCAGCAGCTCCGCAGTGAACACCGGGGAGCTGTTTTTT